This T cell receptor (beta chain) was sequenced for a study of graft-versus-host responses after intestinal transplantation. The CDR3 consists of 12 residues. Trimming took 7 bases from V and 1 from J, leaving 8 bases between them. The germline CDR1 and CDR2 sequences are SNHLY and FYNNEI. The table came from immunoSEQ multiplex PCR; TCRdb's copy has only in-frame clones and leaves some out. The table has fewer than 85,000 clones, roughly 90% seen once; the top ten hold roughly 2.6%. In the case of this clone: Antigen specificity is unknown.

The rearrangement uses TRBV2 and TRBJ2-7, with unresolved D. This specimen consisted of unstimulated CD8+ T cells sorted from spleen or lymph node cells, obtained before intestinal transplant. The TCR originated in a human donor who received an intestinal transplant. CDR3 loop: CASTPLSYEQYF. As DNA, the CDR3 is TGTGCCAGCACTCCGTTGTCCTACGAGCAGTACTTC.